Listed here are 32 T cell receptor beta chains from one sample, sequenced in a study of cytomegalovirus exposure and HLA in healthy donors (dated by TCRdb to 2017 to 2019). The library relied on the immunoSEQ multiplex PCR assay. The multiplex PCR relied on a mix of 60 forward primers for TCR Vbeta segments and 13 reverse primers for TCR Jbeta segments. The clones in this table, taken by TCRdb from immuneACCESS, are in-frame only. Not every clone is retained; where verified, under half of the shortfall comes from an unresolved V gene, and the cause of the rest is unknown. The sample table lists 100,000 to 150,000 clones, 81% of them with a count of one. Approximately 4% of the sample lies in the top ten. The sequenced sample was PBMCs. All receptors derive from a man younger than 35 in good health and CMV-seropositive.

The genes are TRBV5-1 and TRBJ2-3; TRBD2 agrees at 12 bases. Germline V gene sequence: CDR1 SGHRS, CDR2 YFSETQ. This CDR3 is built from 17 residues. The J segment lost 2 bases and the V segment lost 0 bases, leaving 4 bases of the junction unmatched. The CDR3 loop reads CASSLDLAGGITDTQYF. The CDR3 bases are TGCGCCAGCAGCTTGGATCTAGCGGGGGGGATCACAGATACGCAGTATTTT.

This chain connects TRBV27 to TRBJ2-5, with D unresolved. The end of the DNA is better explained by TRBJ2-7, so the J call may be wrong. The length of the CDR3 is 15 residues. Germline V gene sequence: CDR1 MNHEY, CDR2 SMNVEV (reference sequence). CDR3 sequence: CASSFRTGFDYEQYF. The CDR3 DNA reads as TGTGCCAGCAGTTTCAGGACCGGATTCGACTACGAGCAGTACTTC.

This rearrangement joins TRBV29-1 to TRBJ2-3; 9 nucleotides match TRBD1. Trimming removed 7 bases from V and 6 bases from J; junction bases left unmatched: 8. CDR3 size: 13 residues. Germline assignment: CDR1 SQVTM and CDR2 ANQGSEA. CDR3 DNA sequence: TGCAGCGGGCAGGACAGGGGAACGGATACGCAGTATTTT. Encoded protein: CSGQDRGTDTQYF.

The genes are TRBV4-3 and TRBJ2-5, with 11 bases identical to TRBD2. The J call could be wrong; TRBJ2-7 is a better fit for the DNA end. The germline gives CDR1 LGHNA, CDR2 YSLEER. The CDR3 consists of 15 residues. The CDR3 loop reads CASSPRTSGSYEQYF. For the CDR3, the DNA is TGCGCCAGCAGCCCACGGACTAGCGGGTCCTACGAGCAGTACTTC.

The gene calls are TRBV9 and TRBJ2-5, with 12 bases lining up with TRBD2. Unmatched junction bases numbered 5, after V lost 3 bases and J lost 5 bases. The germline V gene has CDR1 SGDLS and CDR2 YYNGEE. The CDR3 consists of 15 residues. The CDR3 sequence is CASSEGLAGLETQYF. CDR3 in DNA: TGTGCCAGCAGCGAAGGACTAGCGGGGCTTGAGACCCAGTACTTC.

The chain carries TRBV7-2 and TRBJ2-3; D is uncertain. This CDR3 has 14 residues. V was clipped by 2 bases and J by 2 bases, with 8 bases between them. Germline-derived CDR1 and CDR2 are SGHTA and FQGNSA. This CDR3 is CASSLLRHTDTQYF. The DNA for the CDR3 is TGTGCCAGCAGCTTACTGCGGCACACAGATACGCAGTATTTT. The whole variable domain, remainder taken from reference TRBV7-2 and TRBJ2-3, is GAGVSQSPSNKVTEKGKDVELRCDPISGHTALYWYRQSLGQGLEFLIYFQGNSAPDKSGLPSDRFSAERTGGSVSTLTIQRTQQEDSAVYLCASSLLRHTDTQYFGPGTRLTVL.

The chain combines TRBV19 with TRBJ1-5; D might be TRBD1 (6 bases). The CDR3 covers 17 residues. The V and J ends lost 1 base and 1 base respectively, with 14 bases between them. CDR1 is LNHDA and CDR2 is SQIVND in the germline V gene (reference sequence). Here the CDR3 DNA reads TGTGCCAGTAGTATAGGGCACGGGGGGGCCAGCAATCAGCCCCAGCATTTT. As protein: CASSIGHGGASNQPQHF.

The chain has TRBV19 and TRBJ1-2; 7 bases align to TRBD1. With V trimmed by 1 base and J by 4 bases, 3 bases remained unmatched. CDR1 is LNHDA, CDR2 SQIVND, per germline (reference sequence). The CDR3 contains 14 residues. CDR3 coding DNA: TGTGCCAGTAGTATAGTCCGGGACAGCTATGGCTACACCTTC. Amino acid sequence: CASSIVRDSYGYTF.

This clone showed up just once. The rearrangement joins TRBV11-2 to TRBJ1-2; D is ambiguous. V was shortened by 1 base and J by 0 bases, with 6 bases between the two germline ends. Looked up from germline, CDR1 is SGHAT and CDR2 is FQNNGV. This CDR3 is 14 amino acids long. The CDR3 nucleotides read TGTGCCAGCAGCTTAGGCAGGACTAACTATGGCTACACCTTC. Amino acids: CASSLGRTNYGYTF.

The chain joins TRBV10-1 to TRBJ2-5, with D maybe TRBD2 (5 bases). CDR1 WNHNN and CDR2 SYGVQD come from the germline V gene (reference sequence). The CDR3 has 14 amino acids. V was cut by 0 bases and J by 7 bases, with 12 bases left in between. Here the CDR3 reads CASSESGRSGTQYF. CDR3 bases: TGCGCCAGCAGTGAGTCGGGTCGCAGCGGGACCCAGTACTTC.

There are a few counts of this clone. The chain joins TRBV27 to TRBJ1-1; 10 nucleotides align to TRBD1. After removal of 5 bases from V and 4 bases from J, the junction contained 7 bases not matched to a gene. The CDR3 sequence is 15 residues long. Germline V lookup: CDR1 MNHEY, CDR2 SMNVEV (reference sequence). CDR3 bases: TGTGCCAGCAGTGGACGGACAGGGGGAAGCACTGAAGCTTTCTTT. Translated, it gives CASSGRTGGSTEAFF.

This clone appeared a single time. The chain links TRBV18 to TRBJ1-2; D call uncertain. Trimming took 3 bases from V and 8 from J, leaving 22 bases between them. This CDR3 comprises 16 residues. Germline loops: CDR1 KGHSH, CDR2 LQKENI. CDR3 residues: CASSPNTGLPPRGYTF. The DNA for the CDR3 is TGTGCCAGCTCACCGAATACCGGACTACCTCCGCGGGGCTACACCTTC.

The CDR3 nucleotides read TGTGCCAGCACAGGAAGAAACTATGGCTACACCTTC. Its protein is CASTGRNYGYTF. The chain is built from TRBV6-1 and TRBJ1-2; D is unresolved. Deletions cut 7 bases from V and 2 bases from J, with 8 bases between. The CDR3 runs to 12 residues. Germline CDR1 is MNHNS and CDR2 is SASEGT.

The rearrangement links TRBV30 to TRBJ2-7; 9 bases fit TRBD2. Looked up from germline, CDR1 is GTSNPN and CDR2 is SVGIG (reference sequence). CDR3 length: 17 amino acids. Germline trimming cut 2 bases from V and 2 bases from J; bases unmatched to any gene: 13. CDR3 region: CAWSHPPRLAATYEQYF. The CDR3 coding sequence is TGTGCCTGGAGTCACCCTCCCCGACTAGCGGCCACCTACGAGCAGTACTTC.

This chain links TRBV9 with TRBJ2-3, with a weak D call TRBD2 (6 bases). With 3 bases removed from V and 5 bases from J, the gap between germline ends came to 19 bases. The CDR3 consists of 16 residues. From germline, CDR1 is SGDLS and CDR2 YYNGEE. The CDR3 bases are TGTGCCAGCAGCGACGGACCGGGACTGGAAGTAGATACGCAGTATTTT. The encoded protein is CASSDGPGLEVDTQYF. Full variable domain (remainder filled in from reference TRBV9 and TRBJ2-3): DSGVTQTPKHLITATGQRVTLRCSPRSGDLSVYWYQQSLDQGLQFLIQYYNGEERAKGNILERFSAQQFPDLHSELNLSSLELGDSALYFCASSDGPGLEVDTQYFGPGTRLTVL.

J is TRBJ2-1 and V is TRBV15, with D maybe TRBD1 (7 bases). V shed 8 bases and J shed 11 bases, with 19 bases lying between them. The CDR3 runs to 13 residues. Germline CDR1 is LNHNV and CDR2 is YYDKDF (reference sequence). In DNA form, the CDR3 reads TGTGCCACCCGAACAGGGGTCGGGAGAAAGCAGTTCTTC. This translates into CATRTGVGRKQFF.

The rearrangement joins TRBV9 to TRBJ2-7, with D perhaps matching TRBD1 (5 bases). V lost 0 bases and J lost 3, with 13 bases in between. This CDR3 has 15 amino acids. Per the germline V gene, CDR1 is SGDLS and CDR2 is YYNGEE. The CDR3 DNA sequence: TGTGCCAGCAGCGTAGTTCCAGGGAATTTCTACGAGCAGTACTTC. It translates to CASSVVPGNFYEQYF. Based on the CDR3 plus reference TRBV9 and TRBJ2-7, the full variable domain is DSGVTQTPKHLITATGQRVTLRCSPRSGDLSVYWYQQSLDQGLQFLIQYYNGEERAKGNILERFSAQQFPDLHSELNLSSLELGDSALYFCASSVVPGNFYEQYFGPGTRLTVT.

V is TRBV19 and J is TRBJ2-3, with 12 bases matching TRBD2. Germline CDR1 and CDR2: LNHDA and SQIVND (reference sequence). CDR3 length: 20 amino acids. J was trimmed by 6 bases and V by 1 base; bases with no gene match: 17. Here the CDR3 DNA reads TGTGCCAGTAGTATAGCCCCCCGTTTTGTACTAGCGGGGGGAGGGGATACGCAGTATTTT. Encoded protein: CASSIAPRFVLAGGGDTQYF. Using reference TRBV19 and TRBJ2-3 for the parts outside the CDR3, the full variable domain is DGGITQSPKYLFRKEGQNVTLSCEQNLNHDAMYWYRQDPGQGLRLIYYSQIVNDFQKGDIAEGYSVSREKKESFPLTVTSAQKNPTAFYLCASSIAPRFVLAGGGDTQYFGPGTRLTVL.

This sequence joins TRBV6-6 and TRBJ2-1; 10 positions agree with TRBD1. The CDR3 is made up of 15 amino acids. Trimming cost V 6 bases and J 7 bases; bases outside gene matches: 9. CDR1 and CDR2 from the germline V gene are MNHNY and SVGAGI (reference sequence). CDR3: CASSTMDRGWNEQFF. The CDR3 DNA is TGTGCCAGCAGCACCATGGACAGGGGGTGGAATGAGCAGTTCTTC.

This chain connects TRBV30 to TRBJ2-2; D remains ambiguous. Germline V lookup: CDR1 GTSNPN, CDR2 SVGIG (reference sequence). V was shortened by 4 bases and J by 0 bases, with 9 bases between the two germline ends. This CDR3 contains 14 residues. CDR3 sequence (DNA): TGTGCCTGGAAATATTTCGCGAACACCGGGGAGCTGTTTTTT. This encodes CAWKYFANTGELFF.

The J gene is TRBJ2-7, the V gene TRBV2; D might be TRBD1 (6 bases). Trimming shortened V by 6 bases and J by 3 bases, and 21 bases separated the two germline ends. This CDR3 has 16 residues. Per the germline V gene, CDR1 is SNHLY and CDR2 is FYNNEI. Here the CDR3 reads CASRREHTGKSYEQYF. The CDR3 DNA follows: TGTGCCAGCAGACGAGAACATACAGGGAAGAGCTACGAGCAGTACTTC.

The chain carries TRBV4-1 and TRBJ2-3; 12 positions agree with TRBD2. This CDR3 spans 17 amino acids. The V and J ends lost 1 base and 5 bases, in that order; junction bases with no gene match: 7. Germline V gene lookup returns CDR1 MGHRA and CDR2 YSYEKL. CDR3 residues: CASSQGRLTSGGDTQYF. CDR3 bases: TGCGCCAGCAGCCAAGGCCGGCTGACTAGCGGGGGAGATACGCAGTATTTT.

The rearrangement uses TRBV12-5 and TRBJ2-3, with unresolved D. The germline gives CDR1 LGHNT, CDR2 FRNRAP. The CDR3 is made up of 11 amino acids. Trimming took 4 bases from V and 5 from J, leaving 4 bases between them. This CDR3 reads CASGSRDTQYF. DNA of the CDR3: TGTGCTAGTGGTTCCAGAGATACGCAGTATTTT. Based on the CDR3 plus reference TRBV12-5 and TRBJ2-3, the full variable domain is DARVTQTPRHKVTEMGQEVTMRCQPILGHNTVFWYRQTMMQGLELLAYFRNRAPLDDSGMPKDRFSAEMPDATLATLKIQPSEPRDSAVYFCASGSRDTQYFGPGTRLTVL.

The rearrangement links TRBV27 to TRBJ1-3; 9 nucleotides line up with TRBD1. Trimming at V came to 4 bases and at J to 2 bases, leaving 3 bases not matched to a gene. This CDR3 has 15 residues. Germline loops: CDR1 MNHEY, CDR2 SMNVEV (reference sequence). The DNA of the CDR3 is TGTGCCAGCAGTTCGGGGACAGGGACTGGAAACACCATATATTTT. Translating it yields CASSSGTGTGNTIYF.

The chain joins TRBV19 to TRBJ1-1; D gene uncertain. This CDR3 spans 14 amino acids. Per the germline V gene, CDR1 is LNHDA and CDR2 is SQIVND (reference sequence). Deletions cut 1 base from V and 3 bases from J, with 9 bases between. CDR3 in amino acids: CASSIGARDTEAFF. In DNA, the CDR3 is TGTGCCAGTAGTATAGGGGCGAGGGACACTGAAGCTTTCTTT. Drawing the rest from reference TRBV19 and TRBJ1-1, the complete variable domain is DGGITQSPKYLFRKEGQNVTLSCEQNLNHDAMYWYRQDPGQGLRLIYYSQIVNDFQKGDIAEGYSVSREKKESFPLTVTSAQKNPTAFYLCASSIGARDTEAFFGQGTRLTVV.

This chain connects TRBV7-2 to TRBJ2-7; tentative D call: TRBD1 (6 bases). Trimming took 5 bases from V and 2 from J, leaving 13 bases between them. The CDR3 sequence is 14 residues long. CDR1 and CDR2 from the germline V gene are SGHTA and FQGNSA. The CDR3 DNA follows: TGTGCCAGCAGCCGCTCACAGGGCCCCTACGAGCAGTACTTC. Translation: CASSRSQGPYEQYF. The variable domain in full, completed from reference TRBV7-2 and TRBJ2-7, reads GAGVSQSPSNKVTEKGKDVELRCDPISGHTALYWYRQSLGQGLEFLIYFQGNSAPDKSGLPSDRFSAERTGGSVSTLTIQRTQQEDSAVYLCASSRSQGPYEQYFGPGTRLTVT.

This chain links TRBV5-6 with TRBJ2-7, with D tentatively TRBD2 (5 bases). Deletions cut 4 bases from V and 0 bases from J, with 11 bases between. The CDR3 totals 14 residues. CDR1 and CDR2 (germline): SGHDT, YYEEEE. The chain's CDR3 is CASSLRGISYEQYF. The CDR3 bases are TGTGCCAGCAGCCTTCGAGGGATCTCCTACGAGCAGTACTTC. Supplemented by reference TRBV5-6 and TRBJ2-7, the full variable domain reads DAGVTQSPTHLIKTRGQQVTLRCSPKSGHDTVSWYQQALGQGPQFIFQYYEEEERQRGNFPDRFSGHQFPNYSSELNVNALLLGDSALYLCASSLRGISYEQYFGPGTRLTVT.

This chain links TRBV5-4 with TRBJ2-5; D is uncertain. Germline CDR1 and CDR2: SGHNT and YYREEE (reference sequence). The CDR3 runs 14 residues. With 0 bases removed from V and 3 bases from J, the gap between germline ends came to 9 bases. The CDR3 nucleotides read TGTGCCAGCAGCTTGGCTGGCAGCGAAGAGACCCAGTACTTC. The encoded protein is CASSLAGSEETQYF.

This chain joins TRBV29-1 and TRBJ1-1; TRBD1 matches at 11 bases. With 7 bases clipped from V and 7 bases from J, the junction kept 2 bases outside the gene matches. The CDR3 loop spans 11 amino acids. The V gene's germline CDR1 is SQVTM and CDR2 ANQGSEA. The CDR3 region has the DNA TGCAGCGGGGGACAGGGGGATGAAGCTTTCTTT. Amino acids: CSGGQGDEAFF.

The chain uses TRBV2 and TRBJ2-2; 8 nucleotides agree with TRBD1. The V segment lost 4 bases and the J segment 4 bases; nucleotides outside the gene matches: 8. The CDR3 is 16 residues long. Germline values: CDR1 SNHLY, CDR2 FYNNEI. The CDR3 protein is CASSAMDRAGTGELFF. The CDR3 region has the DNA TGTGCCAGCAGTGCTATGGACAGGGCGGGCACCGGGGAGCTGTTTTTT.

This chain joins TRBV2 and TRBJ2-2, with a weak D call TRBD1 (6 bases). CDR3 length: 13 residues. Deletions cut 6 bases from V and 4 bases from J, with 9 bases between. CDR1 and CDR2 (germline): SNHLY, FYNNEI. CDR3: CASRTGSTGELFF. CDR3 nucleotide sequence: TGTGCCAGCAGGACAGGAAGCACCGGGGAGCTGTTTTTT.

The CDR3 spells CASSLLTGDLYLDYTF. CDR3 nucleotides: TGTGCCAGCAGTTTATTGACAGGGGACCTATATTTGGACTACACCTTC. The chain recombines TRBV27 with TRBJ1-2; 8 nucleotides line up with TRBD1. CDR3 length: 16 amino acids. Losses at the gene ends were 1 base for V and 10 bases for J; bases not matched to a gene: 14. CDR1 is MNHEY and CDR2 is SMNVEV in the germline V gene (reference sequence).